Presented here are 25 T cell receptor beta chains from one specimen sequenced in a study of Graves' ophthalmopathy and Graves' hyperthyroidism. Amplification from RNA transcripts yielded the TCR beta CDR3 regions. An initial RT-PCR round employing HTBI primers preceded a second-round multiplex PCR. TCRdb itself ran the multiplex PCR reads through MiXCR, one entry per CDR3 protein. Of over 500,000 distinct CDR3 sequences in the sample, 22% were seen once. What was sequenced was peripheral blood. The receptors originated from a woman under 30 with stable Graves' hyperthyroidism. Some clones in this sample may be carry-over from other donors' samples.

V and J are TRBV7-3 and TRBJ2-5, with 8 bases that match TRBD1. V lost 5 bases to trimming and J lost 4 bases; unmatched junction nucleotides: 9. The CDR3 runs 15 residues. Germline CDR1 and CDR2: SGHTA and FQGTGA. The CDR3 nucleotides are TGTGCCAGCAGCCCCCGGAGACAGGGGAGAGAGACCCAGTACTTC. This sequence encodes CASSPRRQGRETQYF.

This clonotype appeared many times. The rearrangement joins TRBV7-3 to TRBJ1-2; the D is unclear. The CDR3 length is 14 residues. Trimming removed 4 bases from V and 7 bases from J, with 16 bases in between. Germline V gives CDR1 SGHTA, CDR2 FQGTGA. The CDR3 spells CASSSDGSHGGYTF. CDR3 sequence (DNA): TGTGCCAGCAGCTCCGACGGCAGTCACGGTGGCTACACCTTC. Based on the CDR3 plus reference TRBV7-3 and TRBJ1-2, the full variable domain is GAGVSQTPSNKVTEKGKYVELRCDPISGHTALYWYRQSLGQGPEFLIYFQGTGAADDSGLPNDRFFAVRPEGSVSTLKIQRTERGDSAVYLCASSSDGSHGGYTFGSGTRLTVV.

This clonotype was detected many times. This chain's CDR3 is CASSSPGAGGDYEQYF. CDR3 nucleotide sequence: TGTGCCAGCAGCTCCCCGGGGGCAGGGGGGGACTACGAGCAGTACTTC. The genes are TRBV7-9 and TRBJ2-7, with D perhaps TRBD1 or TRBD2 (7 bases each). V shed 4 bases and J shed 3 bases, with 19 bases lying between them. Germline V gene data show CDR1 as SEHNR and CDR2 as FQNEAQ (reference sequence). This CDR3 has 16 amino acids.

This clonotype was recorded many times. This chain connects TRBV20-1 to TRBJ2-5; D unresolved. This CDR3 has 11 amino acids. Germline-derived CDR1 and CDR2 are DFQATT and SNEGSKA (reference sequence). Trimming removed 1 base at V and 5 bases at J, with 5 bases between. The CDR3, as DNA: TGCAGTGCTAGAGGCCCTGAGACCCAGTACTTC. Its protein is CSARGPETQYF.

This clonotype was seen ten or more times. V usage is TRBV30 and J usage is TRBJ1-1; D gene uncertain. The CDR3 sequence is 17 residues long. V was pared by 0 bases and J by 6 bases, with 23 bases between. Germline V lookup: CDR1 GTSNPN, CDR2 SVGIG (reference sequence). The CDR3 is CAWSVGTRERAWAEAFF. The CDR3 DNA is TGTGCCTGGAGTGTAGGAACGAGGGAGAGAGCGTGGGCTGAAGCTTTCTTT.

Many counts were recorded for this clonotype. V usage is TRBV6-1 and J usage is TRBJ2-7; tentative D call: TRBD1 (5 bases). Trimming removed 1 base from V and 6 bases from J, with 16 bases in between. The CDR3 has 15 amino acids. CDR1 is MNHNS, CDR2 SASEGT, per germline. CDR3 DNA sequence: TGTGCCAGCAGTGAAGTTAGGCCAGGGCCTGTCGAGCAGTACTTC. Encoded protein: CASSEVRPGPVEQYF.

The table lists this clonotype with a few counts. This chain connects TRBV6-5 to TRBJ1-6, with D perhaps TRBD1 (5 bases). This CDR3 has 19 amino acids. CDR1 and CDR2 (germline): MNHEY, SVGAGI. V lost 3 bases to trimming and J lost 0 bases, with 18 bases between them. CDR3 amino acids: CASSYSGMGPSSYNSPLHF. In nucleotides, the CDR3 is TGTGCCAGCAGTTATTCGGGAATGGGACCCAGCTCCTATAATTCACCCCTCCACTTT.

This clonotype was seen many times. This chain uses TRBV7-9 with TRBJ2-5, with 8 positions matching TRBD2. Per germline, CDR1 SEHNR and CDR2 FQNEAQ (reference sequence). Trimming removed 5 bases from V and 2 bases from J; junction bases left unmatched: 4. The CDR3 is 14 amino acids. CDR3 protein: CASSLTSEQETQYF. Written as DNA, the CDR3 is TGTGCCAGCAGCCTGACTAGCGAACAAGAGACCCAGTACTTC.

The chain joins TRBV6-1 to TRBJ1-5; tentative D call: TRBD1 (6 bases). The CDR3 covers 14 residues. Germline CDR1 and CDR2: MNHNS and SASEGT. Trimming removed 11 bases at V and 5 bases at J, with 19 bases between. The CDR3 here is CAALRKGEHQPQHF. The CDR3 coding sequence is TGTGCCGCCCTACGCAAGGGGGAACATCAGCCCCAGCATTTT.

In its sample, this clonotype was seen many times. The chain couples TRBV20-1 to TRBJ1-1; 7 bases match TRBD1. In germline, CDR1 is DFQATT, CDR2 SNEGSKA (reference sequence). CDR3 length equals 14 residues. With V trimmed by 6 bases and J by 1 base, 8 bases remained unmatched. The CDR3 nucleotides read TGCAGTGCCGGGGACAGAGTTCGGAACACTGAAGCTTTCTTT. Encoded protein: CSAGDRVRNTEAFF.

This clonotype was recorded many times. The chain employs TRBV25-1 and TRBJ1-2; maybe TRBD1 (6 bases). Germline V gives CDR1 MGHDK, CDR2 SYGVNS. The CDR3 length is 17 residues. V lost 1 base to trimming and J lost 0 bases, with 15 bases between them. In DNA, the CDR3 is TGTGCCAGCAGTGAATTTGGGGGCGATCAAACTAACTATGGCTACACCTTC. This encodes CASSEFGGDQTNYGYTF.

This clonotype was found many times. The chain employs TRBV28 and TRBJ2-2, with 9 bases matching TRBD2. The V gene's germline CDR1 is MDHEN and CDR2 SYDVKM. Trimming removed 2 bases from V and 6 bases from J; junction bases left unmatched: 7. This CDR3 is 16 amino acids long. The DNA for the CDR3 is TGTGCCAGCAGTTTAATGGCGGGAGGGCAGGCCGGGGAGCTGTTTTTT. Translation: CASSLMAGGQAGELFF.

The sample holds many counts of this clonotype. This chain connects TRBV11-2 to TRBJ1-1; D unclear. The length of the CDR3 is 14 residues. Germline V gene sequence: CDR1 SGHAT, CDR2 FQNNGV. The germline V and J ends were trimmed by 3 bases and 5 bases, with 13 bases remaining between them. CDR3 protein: CASSLSEGRTEAFF. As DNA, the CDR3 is TGTGCCAGCAGCTTGTCCGAGGGTCGAACTGAAGCTTTCTTT.

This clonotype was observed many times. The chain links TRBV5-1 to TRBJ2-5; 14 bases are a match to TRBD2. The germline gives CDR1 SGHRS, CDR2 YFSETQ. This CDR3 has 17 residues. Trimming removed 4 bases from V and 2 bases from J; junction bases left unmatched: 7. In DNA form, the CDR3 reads TGCGCCAGCAGCCCGGGACTAGCGGGAGCGAGACAAGAGACCCAGTACTTC. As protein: CASSPGLAGARQETQYF.

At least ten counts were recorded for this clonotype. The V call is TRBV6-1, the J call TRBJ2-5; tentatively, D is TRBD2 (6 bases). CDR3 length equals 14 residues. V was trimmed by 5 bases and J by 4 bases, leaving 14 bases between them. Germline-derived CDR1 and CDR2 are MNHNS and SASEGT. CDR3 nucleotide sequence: TGTGCCAGCAGTCGGGGACTTCTAAGAGAGACCCAGTACTTC. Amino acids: CASSRGLLRETQYF.

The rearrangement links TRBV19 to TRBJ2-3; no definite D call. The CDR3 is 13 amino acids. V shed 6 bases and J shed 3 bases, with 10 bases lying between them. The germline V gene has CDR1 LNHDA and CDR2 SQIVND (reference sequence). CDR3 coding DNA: TGTGCCAGTAGGTCGGACGGAACAGATACGCAGTATTTT. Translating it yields CASRSDGTDTQYF.

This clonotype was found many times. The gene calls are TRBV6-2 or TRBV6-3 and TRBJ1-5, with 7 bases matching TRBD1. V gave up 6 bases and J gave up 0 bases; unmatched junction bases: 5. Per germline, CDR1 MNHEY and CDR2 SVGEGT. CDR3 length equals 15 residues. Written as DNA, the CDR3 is TGTGCCAGCAGCCGGGGACAGTTTAGCAATCAGCCCCAGCATTTT. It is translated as CASSRGQFSNQPQHF.

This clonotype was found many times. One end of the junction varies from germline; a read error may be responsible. CDR3 sequence: CSARDPDRNYGYTF. CDR3 DNA sequence: TGCAGTGCTAGAGACCCGGACAGGAACTACGGCTACACCTTC. The chain is built from TRBV20-1 and TRBJ1-2; 7 bases are a match to TRBD1. The CDR3 spans 14 residues. Looked up from germline, CDR1 is DFQATT and CDR2 is SNEGSKA (reference sequence).

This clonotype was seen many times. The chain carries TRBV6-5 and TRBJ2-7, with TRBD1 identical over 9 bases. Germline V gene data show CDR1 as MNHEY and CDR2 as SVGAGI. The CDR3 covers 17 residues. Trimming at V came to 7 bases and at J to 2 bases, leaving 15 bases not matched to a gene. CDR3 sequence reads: CASTSGQGQAHPYEQYF. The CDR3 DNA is TGTGCCAGCACTTCAGGACAGGGGCAAGCACATCCCTACGAGCAGTACTTC.

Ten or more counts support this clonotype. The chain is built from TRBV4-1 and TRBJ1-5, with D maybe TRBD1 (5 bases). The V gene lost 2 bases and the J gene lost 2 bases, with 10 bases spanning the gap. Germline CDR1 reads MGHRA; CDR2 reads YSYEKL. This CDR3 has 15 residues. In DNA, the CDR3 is TGCGCCAGCAGCCAAACAGGACGGCGCAATCAGCCCCAGCATTTT. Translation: CASSQTGRRNQPQHF.

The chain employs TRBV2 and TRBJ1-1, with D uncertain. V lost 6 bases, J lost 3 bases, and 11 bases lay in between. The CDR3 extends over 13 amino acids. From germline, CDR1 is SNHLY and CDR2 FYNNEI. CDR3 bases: TGTGCCAGCAGGGGCTTCAAGGACACTGAAGCTTTCTTT. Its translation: CASRGFKDTEAFF.

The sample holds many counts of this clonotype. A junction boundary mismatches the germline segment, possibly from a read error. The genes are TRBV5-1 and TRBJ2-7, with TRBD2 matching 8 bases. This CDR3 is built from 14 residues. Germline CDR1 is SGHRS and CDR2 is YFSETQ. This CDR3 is CASSLGTSSYEQYF. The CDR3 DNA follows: TGTGCCAGCAGTTTAGGGACTAGCTCCTACGAGCAGTACTTC. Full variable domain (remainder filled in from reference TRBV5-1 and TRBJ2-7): KAGVTQTPRYLIKTRGQQVTLSCSPISGHRSVSWYQQTPGQGLQFLFEYFSETQRNKGNFPGRFSGRQFSNSRSEMNVSTLELGDSALYLCASSLGTSSYEQYFGPGTRLTVT.

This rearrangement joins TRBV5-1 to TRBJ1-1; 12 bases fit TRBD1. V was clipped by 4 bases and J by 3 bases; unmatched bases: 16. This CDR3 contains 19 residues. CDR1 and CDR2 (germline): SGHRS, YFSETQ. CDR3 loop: CASSPQPPGQGAADTEAFF. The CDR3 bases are TGCGCCAGCAGCCCGCAACCGCCGGGACAGGGGGCGGCAGACACTGAAGCTTTCTTT. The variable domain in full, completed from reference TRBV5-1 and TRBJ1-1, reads KAGVTQTPRYLIKTRGQQVTLSCSPISGHRSVSWYQQTPGQGLQFLFEYFSETQRNKGNFPGRFSGRQFSNSRSEMNVSTLELGDSALYLCASSPQPPGQGAADTEAFFGQGTRLTVV.

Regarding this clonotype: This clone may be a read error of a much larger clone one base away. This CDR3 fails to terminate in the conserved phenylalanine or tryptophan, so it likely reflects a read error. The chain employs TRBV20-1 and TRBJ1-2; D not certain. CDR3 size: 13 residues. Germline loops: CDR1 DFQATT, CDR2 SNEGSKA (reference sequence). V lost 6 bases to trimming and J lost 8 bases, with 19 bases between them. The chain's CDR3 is CSAAPLTPWGYTY. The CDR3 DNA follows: TGCAGTGCCGCCCCGTTGACTCCTTGGGGCTACACCTAC.

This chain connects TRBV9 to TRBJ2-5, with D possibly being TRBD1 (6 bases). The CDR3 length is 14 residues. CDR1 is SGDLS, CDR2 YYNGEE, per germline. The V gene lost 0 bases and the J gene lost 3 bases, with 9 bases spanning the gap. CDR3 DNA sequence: TGTGCCAGCAGCGTAGACCACAGGGAAGAGACCCAGTACTTC. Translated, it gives CASSVDHREETQYF. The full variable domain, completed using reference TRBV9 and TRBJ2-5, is DSGVTQTPKHLITATGQRVTLRCSPRSGDLSVYWYQQSLDQGLQFLIQYYNGEERAKGNILERFSAQQFPDLHSELNLSSLELGDSALYFCASSVDHREETQYFGPGTRLLVL.